This T cell receptor beta chain was captured in a study of metastatic and nonmetastatic thyroid tumors. Study context: Repertoire comparisons spanned blood and tumor or nodule tissue from malignant and benign thyroid patients.

Every patient was untreated before thyroid surgery. As handled by the study authors: A classifier of distant metastasis in papillary thyroid cancer was built from CDR3 differences (across clinicopathological groups). Via MiXCR, TCRdb re-called the PCR reads. The V and J calls were determined by TCRdb, not by the authors. The sample lists 15,000 to 20,000 clones; about 29% were seen once. This clone showed up just a few times. The antigen remains undetermined. Study outcomes and limitations: Across blood and tumor, TCR beta diversity in malignant thyroid tumors was reportedly significantly higher than in benign nodules.

From germline, CDR1 is MDHEN and CDR2 SYDVKM. CDR3 length equals 16 residues. The V end lost 10 bases, the J end lost 1 base, and 17 bases lay between the germline ends. The sequencing sample was made of tumor tissue. This sequence was found in a female donor with papillary thyroid cancer or a benign thyroid nodule (not recorded which). Some clones in this sample may be carry-over from other donors' samples. V is TRBV28 and J is TRBJ2-6; D ambiguous. The chain's CDR3 is CATMSRGRSGANVLTF. CDR3 sequence (DNA): TGTGCCACGATGAGCCGAGGAAGGTCTGGGGCCAACGTCCTGACTTTC.